A single sample gave rise to the 3 T cell receptor beta chains below, sequenced in a study of identical twins. TCRdb reprocessed the 5' RACE reads with MiXCR, giving one entry per CDR3 protein. The table shows approximately 220,000 distinct CDR3 sequences, with 6.5% to 8.5% occurring only once. These data also formed part of another study, on yellow fever vaccine responses in identical twins.

Specimen: memory (CD45RO+) T cells sorted from blood. These receptors were collected from a woman under 30 in good health.

This clonotype was seen a handful of times. CDR3 region: CASSSLWTNYGYTF. Here the CDR3 DNA reads TGTGCCAGCAGCTCCCTGTGGACTAACTATGGCTACACCTTC. The rearrangement joins TRBV7-2 to TRBJ1-2; D gene uncertain. CDR1 and CDR2 from the germline V gene are SGHTA and FQGNSA. The CDR3 is made up of 14 amino acids. Trimming took 4 bases from V and 0 from J, leaving 9 bases between them.

The chain is built from TRBV27 and TRBJ2-1; D perhaps matches TRBD1 (6 bases). With 6 bases removed from V and 3 bases from J, the gap between germline ends came to 18 bases. The CDR3 consists of 16 residues. CDR1 and CDR2 from the germline V gene are MNHEY and SMNVEV (reference sequence). In nucleotides, the CDR3 is TGTGCCAGCAGCCAGATGACAGGATGGTACTACAATGAGCAGTTCTTC. Translation: CASSQMTGWYYNEQFF.

This clonotype occurred a few times. This chain joins TRBV20-1 and TRBJ2-7; TRBD1 matches 12 bases. This CDR3 has 15 residues. V dropped 6 bases and J dropped 6; count of bases not matched to a gene: 12. Germline V gives CDR1 DFQATT, CDR2 SNEGSKA (reference sequence). CDR3 protein: CSAIRDRGRGAEQYF. The CDR3 nucleotides read TGCAGTGCAATCCGGGACAGGGGGCGCGGGGCCGAGCAGTACTTC.